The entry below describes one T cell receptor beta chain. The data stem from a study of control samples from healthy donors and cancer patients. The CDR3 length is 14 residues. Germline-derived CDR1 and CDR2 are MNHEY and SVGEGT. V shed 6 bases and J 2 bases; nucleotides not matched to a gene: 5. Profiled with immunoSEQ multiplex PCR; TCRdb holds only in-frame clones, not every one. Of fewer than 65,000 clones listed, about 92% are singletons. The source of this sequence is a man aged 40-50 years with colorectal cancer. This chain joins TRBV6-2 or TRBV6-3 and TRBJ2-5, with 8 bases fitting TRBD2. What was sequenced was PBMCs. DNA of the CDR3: TGTGCCAGCAGCCCGGTAGCGGGACAAGAGACCCAGTACTTC. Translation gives CASSPVAGQETQYF.